The 19 T cell receptor beta chains presented below share a single source sample, sequenced in a study of blood T cell repertoires in COVID-19. TCRdb's copy holds only in-frame clones and misses some; the assay was immunoSEQ multiplex PCR. This table holds 250,000 to 300,000 clones, around 89% found once. Source material: peripheral blood. These receptors were collected from a woman in her sixties or seventies with acute or convalescent COVID-19.

This chain joins TRBV7-9 and TRBJ2-3; 8 nucleotides match TRBD1. Germline CDR1 and CDR2: SEHNR and FQNEAQ (reference sequence). The CDR3 extends over 15 amino acids. Unmatched junction bases numbered 10, after V lost 5 bases and J lost 6 bases. The CDR3 DNA reads as TGTGCCAGCAGCGTCCCAGGGGGCGCTTCGGATACGCAGTATTTT. This codes for CASSVPGGASDTQYF.

This clone was detected once. J is TRBJ2-7 and V is TRBV29-1; 7 bases are a match to TRBD1. The CDR3 totals 12 residues. J lost 4 bases, V lost 4 bases, and 4 bases had no gene match. The germline CDR1 and CDR2 sequences are SQVTM and ANQGSEA. The CDR3 here is CSVADRAYEQYF. In nucleotides, the CDR3 is TGCAGCGTTGCCGACAGGGCGTACGAGCAGTACTTC.

This clone was found once. This sequence joins TRBV5-4 and TRBJ1-2; D is possibly TRBD1 (5 bases). The CDR3 has 14 amino acids. In germline, CDR1 is SGHNT, CDR2 YYREEE (reference sequence). The V gene lost 4 bases and the J gene lost 7 bases, with 17 bases spanning the gap. The CDR3 region has the DNA TGTGCCAGCAGCCGGGGGAACGGGATGAGTGGCTACACCTTC. Translated, it gives CASSRGNGMSGYTF.

The chain links TRBV19 to TRBJ1-6; 8 nucleotides align to TRBD1. V was clipped by 1 base and J by 10 bases; unmatched bases: 3. The CDR3 length is 14 residues. Germline CDR1 reads LNHDA; CDR2 reads SQIVND (reference sequence). This CDR3 is CASSIGQGRSPLHF. The CDR3 region has the DNA TGTGCCAGTAGTATAGGACAGGGGCGCTCACCCCTCCACTTT.

In its sample, this clone was seen once. The genes are TRBV13 and TRBJ2-7, with 9 bases identical to TRBD2. Germline V gives CDR1 PRHDT, CDR2 FYEKMQ (reference sequence). CDR3 length: 16 amino acids. The V and J ends lost 5 bases and 2 bases, in that order; junction bases with no gene match: 10. CDR3 sequence reads: CASSHMRLAVPYEQYF. The CDR3 DNA reads TGTGCCAGCAGCCATATGAGACTAGCGGTTCCCTACGAGCAGTACTTC.

The rearrangement joins TRBV7-2 to TRBJ1-6, with D possibly matching TRBD1 (5 bases). The CDR3 covers 18 residues. With 5 bases removed from V and 0 bases from J, the gap between germline ends came to 17 bases. Per germline, CDR1 SGHTA and CDR2 FQGNSA. The CDR3 nucleotides are TGTGCCAGCAGCCCTAGTCAGCGGGGCGGCTCCTATAATTCACCCCTCCACTTT. Translating gives CASSPSQRGGSYNSPLHF.

Note on this clone: This CDR3 is also generated by other DNA sequences in the sample. V gene TRBV5-1 combines with J gene TRBJ1-2, with 8 bases identical to TRBD1. Germline V gene data show CDR1 as SGHRS and CDR2 as YFSETQ. The V and J ends lost 4 bases and 5 bases, in that order; junction bases with no gene match: 4. The CDR3 extends over 13 amino acids. The CDR3 nucleotides are TGCGCCAGCAGCCCAGGGGGCGGGTATGGCTACACCTTC. Its protein product is CASSPGGGYGYTF.

The rearrangement uses TRBV6-1 and TRBJ2-7, with D unclear. This CDR3 region has 13 residues. The germline CDR1 and CDR2 sequences are MNHNS and SASEGT. V was trimmed by 3 bases and J by 4 bases, leaving 10 bases between them. The CDR3 reads CASSDGRVYEQYF. The DNA of the CDR3 is TGTGCCAGCAGTGACGGTAGAGTATACGAGCAGTACTTC.

The chain carries TRBV19 and TRBJ2-2, with 13 bases fitting TRBD2. CDR3 size: 16 residues. With 6 bases clipped from V and 7 bases from J, the junction kept 8 bases outside the gene matches. Germline V gene lookup returns CDR1 LNHDA and CDR2 SQIVND (reference sequence). The DNA for the CDR3 is TGTGCCAGTAGCCGGACTAGCGGGAGTTCCCACGGGGAGCTGTTTTTT. Protein product: CASSRTSGSSHGELFF.

CDR3 sequence: CASSLEAGRRMNTEAFF. CDR3 bases: TGTGCCAGCAGCTTAGAGGCGGGGCGACGGATGAACACTGAAGCTTTCTTT. The chain employs TRBV7-2 and TRBJ1-1; possible D gene TRBD1, 5 bases. Germline-derived CDR1 and CDR2 are SGHTA and FQGNSA. This CDR3 contains 17 residues. V dropped 1 base and J dropped 0 bases, with 15 bases sitting between them.

This chain connects TRBV7-9 to TRBJ2-6; tentatively, D is TRBD2 (6 bases). V was cut by 5 bases and J by 4 bases, with 12 bases left in between. Germline V gene lookup returns CDR1 SEHNR and CDR2 FQNEAQ (reference sequence). This CDR3 is 15 amino acids long. CDR3 nucleotide sequence: TGTGCCAGCAGCCCCCGGGGGTCAGGGGCCAACGTCCTGACTTTC. It is translated as CASSPRGSGANVLTF.

This chain joins TRBV28 and TRBJ1-1, with 7 bases lining up with TRBD1. V lost 4 bases, J lost 2 bases, and 4 bases stayed unmatched. The CDR3 spans 14 residues. Germline assignment: CDR1 MDHEN and CDR2 SYDVKM. Here the CDR3 DNA reads TGTGCCAGCAGTTACCCAGGGGGAAACACTGAAGCTTTCTTT. It translates to CASSYPGGNTEAFF.

The genes are TRBV11-3 and TRBJ2-5; 9 positions match TRBD1. The CDR3 consists of 15 residues. Losses at the gene ends were 4 bases for V and 0 bases for J; bases not matched to a gene: 3. CDR1 SGHNT and CDR2 YENEEA come from the germline V gene. The CDR3 DNA reads as TGTGCCAGCAGCTCCGGGACAGGGCACCAAGAGACCCAGTACTTC. Protein product: CASSSGTGHQETQYF.

The rearrangement uses TRBV3-1 (or the pseudogene TRBV3-2) and TRBJ2-7; TRBD1 aligns across 9 bases. Losses at the gene ends were 4 bases for V and 1 base for J; bases not matched to a gene: 8. This CDR3 is built from 16 residues. The germline V gene encodes CDR1 LGHDT and CDR2 YNNKEL (reference sequence). CDR3 coding DNA: TGTGCCAGCAGCCCACTGATGGGACAGGGATCCTACGAGCAGTACTTC. This translates into CASSPLMGQGSYEQYF.

The chain carries TRBV7-8 and TRBJ2-2, with D perhaps TRBD1 (6 bases). Per germline, CDR1 SGHVS and CDR2 FQNEAQ. Trimming pared 2 bases from V and 6 bases from J, leaving 10 bases between. The CDR3 runs 14 residues. CDR3 residues: CASSLNRVAGELFF. DNA of the CDR3: TGTGCCAGCAGCTTAAACAGGGTCGCCGGGGAGCTGTTTTTT.

The chain has TRBV2 and TRBJ2-5; D perhaps matches TRBD2 (5 bases). The CDR3 is 14 amino acids. The germline V gene has CDR1 SNHLY and CDR2 FYNNEI. The V and J ends lost 4 bases and 5 bases respectively, with 14 bases between them. The CDR3 DNA reads TGTGCCAGCAGTGGGGTGGGAGCCTTGGAGACCCAGTACTTC. Residues: CASSGVGALETQYF. Based on the CDR3 plus reference TRBV2 and TRBJ2-5, the full variable domain is EPEVTQTPSHQVTQMGQEVILRCVPISNHLYFYWYRQILGQKVEFLVSFYNNEISEKSEIFDDQFSVERPDGSNFTLKIRSTKLEDSAMYFCASSGVGALETQYFGPGTRLLVL.

The gene calls are TRBV3-1 (or the pseudogene TRBV3-2) and TRBJ2-3; TRBD2 matches 8 bases. J lost 1 base, V lost 2 bases, and 5 bases had no gene match. CDR3 length: 16 residues. Germline V CDR1 and CDR2: LGHDT, YNNKEL (reference sequence). For the CDR3, the DNA is TGTGCCAGCAGCCAACGGGGGGGTTTAGGCACAGATACGCAGTATTTT. Translation gives CASSQRGGLGTDTQYF.

The chain employs TRBV5-1 and TRBJ2-2; 7 positions agree with TRBD1. This CDR3 region has 16 residues. CDR1 and CDR2 (germline): SGHRS, YFSETQ. The V and J ends lost 5 bases and 0 bases, in that order; junction bases with no gene match: 7. This chain's CDR3 is CASSHLTGANTGELFF. DNA for the CDR3: TGCGCCAGCAGTCATCTTACAGGGGCGAACACCGGGGAGCTGTTTTTT.

V and J are TRBV20-1 and TRBJ2-1; D is uncertain. The germline V gene encodes CDR1 DFQATT and CDR2 SNEGSKA (reference sequence). V lost 2 bases to trimming and J lost 11 bases, with 7 bases between them. This CDR3 is built from 10 residues. The CDR3 DNA follows: TGCAGTGCTAGAATTGAGCAGCAGTTCTTC. Translation gives CSARIEQQFF.